This T cell receptor beta chain was recorded in a study of T cell changes during pregnancy in multiple sclerosis. The CDR3 covers 14 residues. CDR1 and CDR2 from the germline V gene are PRHDT and FYEKMQ (reference sequence). V shed 3 bases and J 9 bases; nucleotides not matched to a gene: 1. The method was immunoSEQ multiplex PCR; TCRdb's version includes in-frame clones alone and lacks a portion of them. The repertoire holds 51,000 or so clones, with just over 90% as singletons. The clonotype originates from a female donor with multiple sclerosis, enrolled in a pregnancy study. The chain is built from TRBV13 and TRBJ2-1, with 14 bases matching TRBD2. This sample comprised peripheral blood, obtained in the second trimester of pregnancy. The CDR3 region has the DNA TGTGCCAGCAGCTTGGGGACTAGCGGGGGTGAGCAGTTCTTC. Translated: CASSLGTSGGEQFF.